The 3 T cell receptor beta chains presented below share a single source sample, sequenced in a study of tumor T cells in aggressive B-cell lymphoma. Assay: immunoSEQ multiplex PCR; the TCRdb copy retains only in-frame clones and omits some. Seen here are about 4,600 clones, about 84% observed once, and the top ten hold roughly 4.5%. Sequences were obtained from tumor tissue. These receptors were collected from an adult with diffuse large B cell lymphoma.

J is TRBJ2-7 and V is TRBV10-3, with a weak D call TRBD1 (6 bases). Germline CDR1 is ENHRY and CDR2 is SYGVKD. The germline V and J ends were trimmed by 4 bases and 5 bases, with 9 bases remaining between them. The CDR3 runs to 12 residues. The CDR3 loop is CAISGTADEQYF. CDR3 bases: TGTGCCATCAGTGGGACAGCCGACGAGCAGTACTTC.

This clone was seen only a few times. The chain joins TRBV7-8 to TRBJ1-5; D call uncertain. This CDR3 is 16 amino acids long. Germline V CDR1 and CDR2: SGHVS, FQNEAQ. V was trimmed by 1 base and J by 6 bases, leaving 16 bases between them. CDR3 residues: CASSLGKRQAGQPQHF. The CDR3 region has the DNA TGTGCCAGCAGCTTAGGGAAACGGCAGGCGGGTCAGCCCCAGCATTTT.

This rearrangement joins TRBV28 to TRBJ1-2; D is uncertain. V was shortened by 5 bases and J by 8 bases, with 12 bases between the two germline ends. Germline CDR1 is MDHEN and CDR2 is SYDVKM. CDR3 length: 12 amino acids. As DNA, the CDR3 is TGTGCCAGCAGTACCTGGCCGGGAGGCTACACCTTC. Amino acid sequence: CASSTWPGGYTF.